This TCR beta chain was identified in a study of T cells in Graves' hyperthyroidism and ophthalmopathy (dated 2019 in TCRdb). Broadly, across the study: Peripheral blood samples were taken at initial diagnosis, before any treatment was given. To identify TCR V-J signatures that set the groups apart, the researchers used a discovery cohort of roughly 100 patients, made up of 43 with Graves' ophthalmopathy and 57 with stable Graves' hyperthyroidism. Whether ophthalmopathy could be predicted prospectively was tested in an independent validation cohort made up of about 18 hyperthyroidism patients plus 17 patients who later progressed to ophthalmopathy. In addition, the study compared T-cell repertoires in thyroid tissue and in blood from roughly six Graves' hyperthyroidism patients. After blood sampling, hyperthyroidism patients were treated with methimazole at a starting dose of 30 mg daily, and ophthalmopathy patients were treated with high-dose intravenous methylprednisolone. The paper reports TCR Vbeta CDR3 sequencing of roughly 140 peripheral blood samples: some 44 ophthalmopathy, about 75 hyperthyroidism and around 17 progressor patients. For training and testing, the roughly 100 patients in the discovery cohort were randomly divided in a 7:3 ratio. Points the paper makes about the study in general: In validation, the model predicted progression to ophthalmopathy with 60% to 71% sensitivity and roughly 72% specificity, a median of around 6.6 months before onset. A model built on a 13 V-J signature distinguished ophthalmopathy from stable hyperthyroidism, reaching 85% to 90% sensitivity and under 84% specificity in cross-validation and 80%/75% in testing. Blood samples also contained most of the expanded thyroid clonotypes (frequency above 0.001), which suggests that blood repertoires may reflect thyroid immune responses. Sample size was not statistically predetermined, and investigators were not blinded to group allocation.

Remarks on this clonotype: Its antigen is not yet known. Base qualities are not provided; no much larger clone lies one nucleotide away.

The TCR beta CDR3 regions were amplified from the RNA transcripts. The first round of RT-PCR for the TCR CDR3 was performed with the HTBI primer set and the Qiagen OneStep RT-PCR kit. Libraries were constructed in a second round of multiplex PCR, after which size selection and purification were performed. Sequencing of the libraries was done on an Illumina HiSeq2000 using paired-end 100 bp reads. On the authors' methods: SOAPnuke was used to process the raw data, with reads discarded if the reads contained adapters or uncalled bases, had a mean Phred below 15, or lacked an exact constant-primer or identifier match. COPE v1.2.5 was used to merge high-quality paired reads, and clonotypes were defined as unique nucleotide sequences. MiTCR v1.1 was used to align the clonotypes against IMGT TRBV, TRBD and TRBJ reference segments. The analysis was restricted to V-J combinations with a frequency above 0.0001, which together covered just over 98% of the repertoires. The TCS score was defined as F50 (clonal expansion) divided by E x V (chaos), with BLOSUM62-based TCRdist calculated between CDR3 peptides within each V-J. Welch's t-statistics and random forest reduced around 510 V-J features to roughly 13, which were used in a naive Bayes classifier (R e1071). TCRdb reworked the public reads: Q25 trimming with fastp, MiXCR clone assembly, productive beta chains retained. Every entry covers one CDR3 protein and lists the most common genes and DNA from its rows. The V and J calls follow TCRdb's processing rather than the paper's. The sample table holds around 600,000 distinct CDR3 sequences, of which approximately 14% were seen once. The ten largest clones add up to approximately 6.4% of the sample.

Ophthalmopathy patients had moderately to severely active disease, with a Clinical Activity Score of 3 or more, a NOSPECS grade of 4 or more, and a disease duration of less than 3 months. The study excluded patients with uncontrolled infections, other autoimmune diseases, pregnancy or lactation. Diagnoses were based on clinical symptoms, serum thyroxine and TRAb, thyroid ultrasound and orbital computed tomography. PBMCs were separated from around 9.1 ml of fresh peripheral blood using Ficoll-Paque density gradient centrifugation. Trizol reagent was used to extract total RNA, and RNA quality was then checked on an Agilent 2100 Bioanalyzer. CDR1 and CDR2 are read off the germline V gene as SGHDT and YYEEEE. V sheds 3 bases and J sheds 6 bases, leaving 15 bases between their ends. From cysteine to phenylalanine, the CDR3 is 15 amino acids long. CDR3 DNA is the only sequence kept; it has 45 bases, read in frame from the first base.

This chain joins TRBV5-6 to TRBJ2-2; TRBD1 is a possible D gene, resting on 6 matching bases. The TCR comes from a woman aged 18-29 years with Graves' ophthalmopathy. The sample taken for sequencing was blood. The CDR3 here reads CASSSTGTGSGELFF. The DNA is TGTGCCAGCAGCTCGACGGGTACAGGGTCCGGGGAGCTGTTTTTT.